This entry describes one T cell receptor (beta chain). This entry belongs to a study of control samples from healthy donors and cancer patients. The V end lost 0 bases, the J end lost 6 bases, and 9 bases lay between the germline ends. The CDR3 consists of 14 residues. CDR1 is ENHRY and CDR2 is SYGVKD in the germline V gene. Assay: immunoSEQ multiplex PCR; the TCRdb copy retains only in-frame clones and omits some. The data show 130,000 or so clones, with more than 70% seen just once and around 3% held by the top ten. The chain uses TRBV10-3 and TRBJ2-1; maybe TRBD1 (5 bases). Sequenced input: blood. The sequence was collected from a man aged 45-65 years in good health. The CDR3 sequence is CAISESRTTNEQFF. DNA for the CDR3: TGTGCCATCAGTGAGTCGCGGACAACCAATGAGCAGTTCTTC.